One sample yielded the 27 T cell receptor beta chains listed below, sequenced in a study of OX40 agonist ivuxolimab in advanced cancers. Measured with immunoSEQ multiplex PCR; TCRdb has only the in-frame clones, and not every one. The data contain about 75,000 clones, about nine tenths of them singletons. The starting material was CD4+ or CD8+ T cells sorted from blood, obtained in a trial of the OX40 agonist ivuxolimab. These receptors came from an adult with an advanced solid tumor such as melanoma, head and neck, liver or kidney cancer.

The genes are TRBV9 and TRBJ2-1; 8 nucleotides align to TRBD2. The trim removed 4 bases at V and 9 bases at J, leaving 9 bases unmatched. Per germline, CDR1 SGDLS and CDR2 YYNGEE. CDR3 length: 14 amino acids. CDR3 amino acids: CASSPPREGGEQFF. CDR3 sequence (DNA): TGTGCCAGCAGCCCCCCCCGGGAGGGCGGTGAGCAGTTCTTC.

This clone was recorded once. This chain joins TRBV4-3 and TRBJ1-2; D might be TRBD1 (5 bases). The ends were cut back, 0 bases at V and 2 bases at J, with 7 bases in the middle. Germline lookup yields CDR1 LGHNA and CDR2 YSLEER. The length of the CDR3 is 14 residues. The CDR3 sequence is CASSQETANYGYTF. CDR3 nucleotide sequence: TGCGCCAGCAGCCAAGAGACAGCGAACTATGGCTACACCTTC.

The chain recombines TRBV5-1 with TRBJ2-5, with 9 bases lining up with TRBD1. The CDR3 runs 14 residues. CDR1 and CDR2 (germline): SGHRS, YFSETQ. With 4 bases clipped from V and 1 base from J, the junction kept 2 bases outside the gene matches. This CDR3 reads CASSAGQGQETQYF. The CDR3 DNA reads as TGCGCCAGCAGCGCGGGACAGGGCCAAGAGACCCAGTACTTC.

CDR3 sequence (DNA): TGTGCCAGCTCACCAGGGGAATCGGCAGATACGCAGTATTTT. Amino acids: CASSPGESADTQYF. The chain uses TRBV18 and TRBJ2-3; D gene uncertain. V lost 2 bases and J 4 bases, leaving 10 bases between the germline ends. The CDR3 totals 14 residues. The germline gives CDR1 KGHSH, CDR2 LQKENI. Filled out from reference TRBV18 and TRBJ2-3, the complete variable domain reads NAGVMQNPRHLVRRRGQEARLRCSPMKGHSHVYWYRQLPEEGLKFMVYLQKENIIDESGMPKERFSAEFPKEGPSILRIQQVVRGDSAAYFCASSPGESADTQYFGPGTRLTVL.

This clone was seen once. The chain recombines TRBV5-6 with TRBJ1-4, with D possibly TRBD1 on 6 matching bases. The CDR3 contains 14 residues. Germline CDR1 reads SGHDT; CDR2 reads YYEEEE. V dropped 2 bases and J dropped 5 bases, with 10 bases sitting between them. The CDR3 spells CASSFGGLNEKLFF. In DNA form, the CDR3 reads TGTGCCAGCAGCTTCGGGGGGCTCAATGAAAAACTGTTTTTT.

This clone was observed a single time. At one of its ends the junction is not consistent with the germline gene, which may arise from a read error. The chain couples TRBV19 to TRBJ2-7; the D call may be TRBD1 or TRBD2 (6 bases each). Germline CDR1 reads LNHDA; CDR2 reads SQIVND (reference sequence). CDR3 length: 13 amino acids. The CDR3 DNA reads as TGTGCCAGTAGCCCCCAGGCGGGGACGGGGGCCAACTTC. Encoded protein: CASSPQAGTGANF.

The chain employs TRBV27 and TRBJ2-7; 9 bases match TRBD1. This CDR3 comprises 14 residues. The germline gives CDR1 MNHEY, CDR2 SMNVEV (reference sequence). Trimming cost V 4 bases and J 5 bases; bases outside gene matches: 6. CDR3 DNA: TGTGCCAGCAGTTCCCTGAGGACAGGGGACGAGCAGTACTTC. Translation: CASSSLRTGDEQYF.

The chain recombines TRBV30 with TRBJ2-2; no reliable D call. The V gene's germline CDR1 is GTSNPN and CDR2 SVGIG (reference sequence). This CDR3 is 15 amino acids long. Trimming removed 5 bases from V and 7 bases from J, with 20 bases in between. CDR3 protein: CAWRSDGLIGGELFF. DNA for the CDR3: TGTGCCTGGCGATCGGACGGGTTGATAGGCGGGGAGCTGTTTTTT.

The chain recombines TRBV18 with TRBJ1-5; D might be TRBD1 (5 bases). The CDR3 length is 14 residues. Germline lookup yields CDR1 KGHSH and CDR2 LQKENI. The V end lost 6 bases, the J end lost 9 bases, and 18 bases lay between the germline ends. The CDR3 loop reads CASSPDRDLWPQHF. The CDR3, as DNA: TGTGCCAGCTCCCCTGACAGAGACCTTTGGCCCCAGCATTTT. Variable domain in full (rest from reference TRBV18 and TRBJ1-5): NAGVMQNPRHLVRRRGQEARLRCSPMKGHSHVYWYRQLPEEGLKFMVYLQKENIIDESGMPKERFSAEFPKEGPSILRIQQVVRGDSAAYFCASSPDRDLWPQHFGDGTRLSIL.

The V gene is TRBV5-1, the J gene TRBJ2-1; D is ambiguous. The V and J ends lost 2 bases and 6 bases respectively, with 12 bases between them. Germline loops: CDR1 SGHRS, CDR2 YFSETQ. The CDR3 has 14 amino acids. DNA of the CDR3: TGCGCCAGCAGCTTATGGACGGGCGGCAATGAGCAGTTCTTC. This translates into CASSLWTGGNEQFF.

The CDR3 nucleotides are TGTGCCAGCAGTTTGCCAGGGGGGAACACTGAAGCTTTCTTT. This codes for CASSLPGGNTEAFF. The chain has TRBV28 and TRBJ1-1; TRBD1 agrees at 7 bases. Germline V gene sequence: CDR1 MDHEN, CDR2 SYDVKM. The CDR3 has 14 amino acids. The trim removed 3 bases at V and 1 base at J, leaving 2 bases unmatched.

The V and J genes are TRBV5-1 and TRBJ2-5, with D hard to call. The V gene's germline CDR1 is SGHRS and CDR2 YFSETQ. V was shortened by 4 bases and J by 1 base, with 14 bases between the two germline ends. The CDR3 consists of 15 residues. The CDR3 DNA sequence: TGCGCCAGCAGCCTGGGCGCTCTGGCCCAAGAGACCCAGTACTTC. Its translation is CASSLGALAQETQYF.

The chain joins TRBV9 to TRBJ2-7; 8 bases map to TRBD2. The CDR3 spans 14 residues. The V gene's germline CDR1 is SGDLS and CDR2 YYNGEE. V gave up 4 bases and J gave up 4 bases; unmatched junction bases: 7. CDR3 sequence: CASSFRAGDYEQYF. CDR3 DNA sequence: TGTGCCAGCAGCTTTCGAGCGGGAGATTACGAGCAGTACTTC.

The V gene is TRBV4-1, the J gene TRBJ1-3; D is possibly TRBD1 (5 bases). Looked up from germline, CDR1 is MGHRA and CDR2 is YSYEKL. The germline V and J ends were trimmed by 4 bases and 0 bases, with 13 bases remaining between them. The CDR3 runs to 16 residues. CDR3 in DNA: TGCGCCAGCAGCCCACCGAGGGGTGGCTCTGGAAACACCATATATTTT. Translating gives CASSPPRGGSGNTIYF.

In its sample, this clone was seen once. The chain has TRBV18 and TRBJ1-2; D may be TRBD1 (5 bases). In germline, CDR1 is KGHSH, CDR2 LQKENI. The CDR3 is made up of 15 amino acids. Trimming stripped 0 bases from V and 2 bases from J, with 10 bases between. CDR3 residues: CASSPPGGLNYGYTF. CDR3 coding DNA: TGTGCCAGCTCACCACCCGGGGGACTAAACTATGGCTACACCTTC.

V is TRBV25-1 and J is TRBJ2-3; TRBD2 matches at 8 bases. Germline V gene lookup returns CDR1 MGHDK and CDR2 SYGVNS. This CDR3 spans 16 amino acids. Trimming removed 3 bases from V and 3 bases from J; junction bases left unmatched: 8. Written as DNA, the CDR3 is TGTGCCAGCAGTGACGATCGGGGGGGCCGTACAGATACGCAGTATTTT. It translates to CASSDDRGGRTDTQYF.

The rearrangement links TRBV10-3 to TRBJ2-3, with D perhaps TRBD2 (5 bases). Trimming left V 4 bases short and J 0 bases short, with 8 bases between. This CDR3 region has 14 residues. Germline V CDR1 and CDR2: ENHRY, SYGVKD. CDR3 in amino acids: CAISGWTSTDTQYF. DNA of the CDR3: TGTGCCATCAGTGGGTGGACTAGCACAGATACGCAGTATTTT.

This clone was seen only a few times. The chain links TRBV5-1 to TRBJ2-7; tentatively, D is TRBD1 (6 bases). The germline gives CDR1 SGHRS, CDR2 YFSETQ. V lost 4 bases to trimming and J lost 2 bases, with 13 bases between them. The CDR3 is 14 amino acids. The CDR3: CASSNGQRTYEQYF. DNA of the CDR3: TGCGCCAGCAGCAACGGACAGAGAACCTACGAGCAGTACTTC.

This clone was picked up one time. The chain employs TRBV23-1 and TRBJ2-7; possible D gene TRBD1, 6 bases. TRBV23-1 is treated as an ORF (open reading frame) with a function not yet certain. Deletions cut 4 bases from V and 1 base from J, with 20 bases between. The CDR3 has 17 residues. The CDR3 here is CASSLPAGTYLSYEQYF. DNA for the CDR3: TGCGCCAGCAGTCTACCGGCCGGGACATATCTATCCTACGAGCAGTACTTC.

The rearrangement uses TRBV7-6 and TRBJ2-3; D gene uncertain. The germline V gene encodes CDR1 SGHVS and CDR2 FNYEAQ. The CDR3 sequence is 13 residues long. V shed 4 bases and J shed 2 bases, with 7 bases lying between them. The CDR3 bases are TGTGCCAGCAGCTCGACATACACAGATACGCAGTATTTT. Translating it yields CASSSTYTDTQYF.

The chain combines TRBV5-1 with TRBJ2-3; D uncertain. CDR1 is SGHRS, CDR2 YFSETQ, per germline. Between the trimmed V and J ends, which lost 4 bases and 2 bases, there was a span of 8 bases. CDR3 length: 13 amino acids. The CDR3 coding sequence is TGCGCCAGCAGCGTCCCCACCACAGATACGCAGTATTTT. Its protein is CASSVPTTDTQYF.

V and J are TRBV2 and TRBJ2-3; TRBD2 aligns across 7 bases. The CDR3 extends over 17 amino acids. In germline, CDR1 is SNHLY, CDR2 FYNNEI. With 7 bases clipped from V and 4 bases from J, the junction kept 17 bases outside the gene matches. CDR3 sequence reads: CASNSYGGGPRADTQYF. In DNA, the CDR3 is TGTGCCAGCAATAGTTACGGGGGAGGGCCTAGGGCAGATACGCAGTATTTT.

A remark on this clone: Other DNA sequences of this sample code for an identical CDR3. The chain joins TRBV10-3 to TRBJ1-2; no reliable D call. The CDR3 runs 15 residues. Germline loops: CDR1 ENHRY, CDR2 SYGVKD. V lost 3 bases, J lost 4 bases, and 15 bases lay in between. CDR3 loop: CAISDGLSDSYGYTF. The CDR3 nucleotides are TGTGCCATCAGTGACGGTTTGAGTGATAGCTATGGCTACACCTTC.

J is TRBJ2-1 and V is TRBV2; D unclear. Germline V gene data show CDR1 as SNHLY and CDR2 as FYNNEI. V was shortened by 8 bases and J by 5 bases, with 13 bases between the two germline ends. CDR3 length: 13 amino acids. The CDR3 is CASLYGADNEQFF. The CDR3 nucleotides are TGTGCCAGCCTTTATGGCGCAGACAATGAGCAGTTCTTC.

The chain uses TRBV27 and TRBJ1-3; the D is unclear. Germline-derived CDR1 and CDR2 are MNHEY and SMNVEV (reference sequence). The CDR3 contains 16 residues. V gave up 2 bases and J gave up 4 bases, with 15 bases separating them. CDR3 protein: CASSLPGLRAGNTIYF. In nucleotides, the CDR3 is TGTGCCAGCAGTTTACCGGGCCTAAGGGCCGGAAACACCATATATTTT.

The CDR3 DNA reads as TGTGCCAGCAGCCCCCAGTTGAGCAACTACGAGCAGTACTTC. Amino acid sequence: CASSPQLSNYEQYF. This chain connects TRBV7-2 to TRBJ2-7; D gene ambiguous. This CDR3 comprises 14 residues. Germline assignment: CDR1 SGHTA and CDR2 FQGNSA. V was clipped by 5 bases and J by 3 bases, with 14 bases between them.

The chain couples TRBV18 to TRBJ1-5; D remains unclear. V gave up 3 bases and J gave up 0 bases, with 3 bases separating them. This CDR3 region has 13 residues. Germline values: CDR1 KGHSH, CDR2 LQKENI. The CDR3 nucleotides read TGTGCCAGCTCACCTAATAGCAATCAGCCCCAGCATTTT. This codes for CASSPNSNQPQHF.